This entry concerns a single T cell receptor (beta chain). Its specificity is not known. This sample was taken from a study of radiotherapy plus CTLA-4 blockade in lung cancer. Study conclusions and caveats: Reportedly, early blood T cell clone dynamics best predicted response, with interferon-beta.

The protocol was immunoSEQ multiplex PCR, while the TCRdb copy is restricted to in-frame clones and leaves out a portion. The sample shows about 48,000 clones, 70% to 90% of them seen only once. From germline, CDR1 is MNHEY and CDR2 SMNVEV (reference sequence). The CDR3 totals 12 residues. With 6 bases removed from V and 1 base from J, the gap between germline ends came to 7 bases. The rearrangement uses TRBV27 and TRBJ2-7, with D tentatively TRBD2 (6 bases). This clonotype was sampled from a human donor with non-small cell lung cancer that progressed on radiotherapy plus ipilimumab. Some clones in this sample may be carry-over from other donors' samples. The sequences come from peripheral blood, collected from a patient treated with radiotherapy plus ipilimumab. The CDR3 DNA is TGTGCCAGCAGAGGAGGGTCCTACGAGCAGTACTTC. This gives the protein CASRGGSYEQYF.